The clone carrying this T cell receptor beta chain was seen only once. This record comes from a study of blood T cell repertoires in COVID-19. At the level of the study: COVID-19 samples, acute and convalescent, were from the United States, Italy and Spain. The analysed material was cDNA or gDNA that came from T cells, B-cell-depleted T cells, or PBMCs.

This CDR3 contains 15 residues. Germline V gives CDR1 SNHLY, CDR2 FYNNEI. The J segment lost 4 bases and the V segment lost 6 bases, leaving 5 bases of the junction unmatched. Sequencing was performed with immunoSEQ multiplex PCR; in TCRdb, only in-frame clones are kept and a portion is missing. Counted here are some 190,000 clones, 75% to 85% occurring once; the ten biggest clones make up around a sixth. This receptor was taken from a woman aged 50 to 65 with acute COVID-19. The sequencing input was PBMCs or T cells enriched from blood (not recorded which). The rearrangement joins TRBV2 to TRBJ2-1; 11 nucleotides align to TRBD2. Here the CDR3 reads CASSAGTSGYNEQFF. The CDR3 bases are TGTGCCAGCAGCGCCGGGACTAGCGGTTACAATGAGCAGTTCTTC.